This TCR beta chain is drawn from a study of T cell repertoires in cytomegalovirus infection. The wider study: Matching HLA type, along with CMV infection, was indicated by public TCR beta signatures.

Germline lookup yields CDR1 MRHNA and CDR2 SNTAGT. CDR3 length: 14 amino acids. Details on this clonotype: As yet, its antigen is unknown. The junction and the germline gene differ at one end; a read error may be behind it.

TCRdb re-analysed the reads in MiXCR, keeping a single row per CDR3 protein. The sample gives around 450,000 distinct CDR3 sequences, roughly a third of which show up once; roughly 13% is in the top ten. Findings and caveats of the study: CMV carriers having the relevant HLA were flagged by cumulative public TCR beta family frequency. HLA-C-restricted, CMV-specific TCR beta clonotypes were dominant ex vivo.

The origin of this receptor is a human donor in good health (CMV status not recorded). Some clones in this sample may be carry-over from other donors' samples. Sequencing was done on a sample of PBMCs. The chain links TRBV6-4 to TRBJ2-1, with D possibly called TRBD1 or TRBD2 (5 bases each). For the CDR3, the DNA is TGTGCCAGCAGTGACGGGACGGGAAGAGATGAGCTGTTCTTC. Its translation is CASSDGTGRDELFF.